These 8 T cell receptor beta chains share one sample of origin, sequenced in a study of shared clonotypes between healthy human individuals. Method: immunoSEQ multiplex PCR; TCRdb's copy keeps in-frame clones and lacks some. Found here are 2 million to 2.5 million clones, 90% to 96% of them singletons; the top ten hold about 0.13%. Sample: naive CD4+ T cells sorted from blood. Indicated subset: CD45RA+ positively selected. These receptors came from a man aged 18 to 29 in good health.

This clone appeared once. One junction end does not reproduce the germline sequence, and a read error may be involved. The chain links TRBV30 to TRBJ1-1; tentatively, D is TRBD1 (5 bases). CDR3 length: 13 residues. CDR1 and CDR2 (germline): GTSNPN, SVGIG (reference sequence). Here the CDR3 DNA reads TGTGCCTGGACAGGGACGGTGAAAACTGAAGCTTTCTTT. Translating gives CAWTGTVKTEAFF.

V and J are TRBV10-2 and TRBJ1-4; D remains unclear. The length of the CDR3 is 12 residues. The germline V and J ends were trimmed by 10 bases and 7 bases, with 13 bases remaining between them. Germline CDR1 and CDR2: WSHSY and SAAADI. CDR3 nucleotides: TGCGCCACCTCCGAACAACGTGAAAAACTGTTTTTT. This gives the protein CATSEQREKLFF.

V and J are TRBV30 and TRBJ2-5; possibly TRBD2 for D (6 bases). With 0 bases removed from V and 4 bases from J, the gap between germline ends came to 15 bases. The germline V gene encodes CDR1 GTSNPN and CDR2 SVGIG (reference sequence). The CDR3 runs to 15 residues. In DNA, the CDR3 is TGTGCCTGGAGTGTTAGCCGGGGGTTTGGAGAGACCCAGTACTTC. Encoded protein: CAWSVSRGFGETQYF.

Comments on this clone: At one end, the junction sequence differs from germline, possibly due to a read error. The V gene is TRBV7-9, the J gene TRBJ2-7; D is uncertain. This CDR3 has 11 residues. Looked up from germline, CDR1 is SEHNR and CDR2 is FQNEAQ (reference sequence). The CDR3 spells CASSLWENTIF. CDR3 sequence (DNA): TGTGCCAGCAGCTTATGGGAAAACACCATATTC.

This clone was observed once. This chain uses TRBV5-1 with TRBJ2-5; 7 nucleotides align to TRBD1. This CDR3 region has 13 residues. CDR1 SGHRS and CDR2 YFSETQ come from the germline V gene. Trimming cost V 5 bases and J 5 bases; bases outside gene matches: 6. The CDR3: CASRAGTVETQYF. CDR3 nucleotides: TGCGCCAGCAGAGCAGGGACAGTGGAGACCCAGTACTTC.

This chain uses TRBV5-1 with TRBJ2-7; D is unresolved. Germline V lookup: CDR1 SGHRS, CDR2 YFSETQ. The germline V and J ends were trimmed by 4 bases and 5 bases, with 10 bases remaining between them. This CDR3 spans 12 amino acids. The CDR3 DNA reads as TGCGCCAGCAGCATCCCAAGCAACGAGCAGTACTTC. It yields the protein CASSIPSNEQYF.

Regarding this clone: Other DNA sequences in the same sample also yield this CDR3. The V call is TRBV5-6, the J call TRBJ1-3; D not resolved. This CDR3 contains 12 residues. Germline loops: CDR1 SGHDT, CDR2 YYEEEE. Trimming shortened V by 1 base and J by 3 bases, and 2 bases separated the two germline ends. For the CDR3, the DNA is TGTGCCAGCAGCTTGCGTGGAAACACCATATATTTT. Its translation: CASSLRGNTIYF.

This clone was seen once. The CDR3 bases are TGTGCCAGCAGTGTAGATGGAACTGAAGCTTTCTTT. This translates into CASSVDGTEAFF. The genes are TRBV6-1 and TRBJ1-1; D gene ambiguous. Germline CDR1 reads MNHNS; CDR2 reads SASEGT. The length of the CDR3 is 12 residues. With 4 bases removed from V and 5 bases from J, the gap between germline ends came to 8 bases.